These 32 T cell receptor beta chains came from one sample sequenced in a study of beta chain features in type 1 diabetes. Study conclusions and caveats: Shorter TCRB CDR3s, moderately but significantly so, marked every one of the four CD4+ subsets in Type 1 diabetes patients.

Every bit of the isolated RNA underwent reverse transcription, so sequencing read expressed TCRB transcripts. Produced via immunoSEQ multiplex PCR; TCRdb's table is partial and in-frame only. Of 300,000 to 350,000 clones listed, about 13% were seen once; the top ten hold over 0.014%. These receptors have no known antigen. Sequenced sample: naive CD4+ T cells from blood. These receptors all come from a woman younger than 35 with type 1 diabetes.

V is TRBV28 and J is TRBJ1-2; 9 bases are a match to TRBD1. The junction had 10 bases not matched to a gene; V was cut back by 6 bases and J by 8 bases. Germline values: CDR1 MDHEN, CDR2 SYDVKM. The CDR3 sequence is 14 residues long. The CDR3 nucleotides read TGTGCCAGCAGCTTCCCCGGGACAGGGCCCGGCTACACCTTC. Its translation: CASSFPGTGPGYTF.

This clone has only a few counts. The J gene is TRBJ1-1, the V gene TRBV25-1, with D possibly being TRBD1 (5 bases). Trimming left V 1 base short and J 0 bases short, with 9 bases between. CDR3 size: 15 residues. The germline V gene encodes CDR1 MGHDK and CDR2 SYGVNS. The CDR3: CASSELAGLNTEAFF. The CDR3 DNA is TGTGCCAGCAGTGAATTGGCAGGGTTGAACACTGAAGCTTTCTTT. Drawing the rest from reference TRBV25-1 and TRBJ1-1, the complete variable domain is EADIYQTPRYLVIGTGKKITLECSQTMGHDKMYWYQQDPGMELHLIHYSYGVNSTEKGDLSSESTVSRIRTEHFPLTLESARPSHTSQYLCASSELAGLNTEAFFGQGTRLTVV.

This clone occurred a few times. V gene TRBV5-6 combines with J gene TRBJ2-5; weak D call: TRBD1 (6 bases). Germline V lookup: CDR1 SGHDT, CDR2 YYEEEE. The CDR3 has 13 amino acids. With 1 base removed from V and 5 bases from J, the gap between germline ends came to 9 bases. The CDR3 protein is CASSLQGLETQYF. CDR3 bases: TGTGCCAGCAGCTTGCAGGGGTTGGAGACCCAGTACTTC.

This clone showed up just a few times. The J gene is TRBJ1-1, the V gene TRBV29-1; D may be TRBD1 (5 bases). The CDR3 loop spans 14 amino acids. Germline V gene sequence: CDR1 SQVTM, CDR2 ANQGSEA. Trimming removed 5 bases from V and 3 bases from J, with 16 bases in between. In DNA form, the CDR3 reads TGCAGCGTTTTCCGTCAGGGTAAGGACACTGAAGCTTTCTTT. It yields the protein CSVFRQGKDTEAFF.

This sequence joins TRBV2 and TRBJ1-2; 7 positions match TRBD1. V dropped 6 bases and J dropped 2; count of bases not matched to a gene: 3. Looked up from germline, CDR1 is SNHLY and CDR2 is FYNNEI. The CDR3 sequence is 13 residues long. In DNA, the CDR3 is TGTGCCAGCAGGGTAGGGGGCAACTATGGCTACACCTTC. This translates into CASRVGGNYGYTF.

This clone occurred a few times. The gene calls are TRBV7-9 and TRBJ1-4; 12 bases line up with TRBD1. V shed 5 bases and J 4 bases; nucleotides not matched to a gene: 5. The CDR3 loop spans 16 amino acids. In germline, CDR1 is SEHNR, CDR2 FQNEAQ (reference sequence). CDR3 DNA: TGTGCCAGCAGCAGGGACAGGGGGCAGGGTAATGAAAAACTGTTTTTT. It is translated as CASSRDRGQGNEKLFF.

The table lists this clone with a few counts. V gene TRBV7-2 combines with J gene TRBJ1-2; D remains unclear. The germline V gene has CDR1 SGHTA and CDR2 FQGNSA. The CDR3 is 13 residues long. Trimming shortened V by 2 bases and J by 8 bases, and 12 bases separated the two germline ends. The CDR3, as DNA: TGTGCCAGCAGCTTATGGGAGGGCCGGGGCTACACCTTC. Protein sequence: CASSLWEGRGYTF.

This clone has just a few counts. The V and J genes are TRBV6-6 and TRBJ1-5; D may be TRBD1 (5 bases). The CDR3 is made up of 15 amino acids. Trimming cost V 5 bases and J 0 bases, with 11 bases left between them. Germline V gives CDR1 MNHNY, CDR2 SVGAGI (reference sequence). This chain's CDR3 is CASSPPGLSNQPQHF. In DNA form, the CDR3 reads TGTGCCAGCAGTCCGCCGGGACTTAGCAATCAGCCCCAGCATTTT.

This clone has more than one count but fewer than ten. The chain is built from TRBV4-2 and TRBJ1-2; 8 positions agree with TRBD1. The CDR3 consists of 15 residues. Per the germline V gene, CDR1 is LGHNA and CDR2 is YNFKEQ. V trimming: 6 bases; J trimming: 4 bases; junction bases outside the gene matches: 10. The CDR3 bases are TGTGCCAGCAGAAATTCAGGGGGCGCGGTCTATGGCTACACCTTC. The encoded protein is CASRNSGGAVYGYTF.

The rearrangement uses TRBV30 and TRBJ1-2; 8 bases align to TRBD1. CDR1 GTSNPN and CDR2 SVGIG come from the germline V gene (reference sequence). This CDR3 has 13 amino acids. V dropped 8 bases and J dropped 4; count of bases not matched to a gene: 9. CDR3 bases: TGTGCCGGCACGGGACAGGACTCCTATGGCTACACCTTC. This gives the protein CAGTGQDSYGYTF.

The chain has TRBV29-1 and TRBJ1-2; no firm D call. CDR3 length: 15 residues. The V end was cut by 5 bases, the J end by 4 bases, with 20 bases between. Germline CDR1 reads SQVTM; CDR2 reads ANQGSEA. DNA of the CDR3: TGCAGCGTTCACCGGGCCAACCTGCGGGGCTATGGCTACACCTTC. Its translation: CSVHRANLRGYGYTF.

This clone came up a few times. The chain combines TRBV2 with TRBJ1-1; D might be TRBD1 (6 bases). In germline, CDR1 is SNHLY, CDR2 FYNNEI. The CDR3 runs to 13 residues. Trimming pared 5 bases from V and 5 bases from J, leaving 12 bases between. Written as DNA, the CDR3 is TGTGCCAGCAGTCAAAACAGGGAAACTGAAGCTTTCTTT. Translating gives CASSQNRETEAFF.

In its sample, this clone was seen a few times. This chain links TRBV10-3 with TRBJ2-7, with TRBD1 matching over 8 bases. Germline V gene data show CDR1 as ENHRY and CDR2 as SYGVKD. This CDR3 comprises 14 residues. Trimming removed 10 bases from V and 2 bases from J; junction bases left unmatched: 10. Written as DNA, the CDR3 is TGTGCCACGGGGTCCCTGACAGGGGCCTACGAGCAGTACTTC. Residues: CATGSLTGAYEQYF.

This clone has more than one count but fewer than ten. The rearrangement links TRBV28 to TRBJ2-1, with 7 bases matching TRBD1. Germline CDR1 reads MDHEN; CDR2 reads SYDVKM. The CDR3 is 13 amino acids. V gave up 5 bases and J gave up 6 bases; unmatched junction bases: 4. CDR3 amino acids: CASSRQGSNEQFF. In DNA form, the CDR3 reads TGTGCCAGCAGTCGACAGGGTAGCAATGAGCAGTTCTTC.

This clone has more than one count but fewer than ten. The V gene is TRBV9, the J gene TRBJ2-1; tentatively, D is TRBD2 (6 bases). The V end was cut by 2 bases, the J end by 4 bases, with 13 bases between. Germline V gene data show CDR1 as SGDLS and CDR2 as YYNGEE. This CDR3 has 15 residues. CDR3 residues: CASSVGTYDYNEQFF. The CDR3 region has the DNA TGTGCCAGCAGCGTCGGGACTTATGATTACAATGAGCAGTTCTTC.

This clone was counted only a few times. The chain combines TRBV18 with TRBJ2-7, with 7 bases fitting TRBD1. Germline V gene sequence: CDR1 KGHSH, CDR2 LQKENI. V lost 6 bases to trimming and J lost 4 bases; unmatched junction nucleotides: 15. There are 16 residues in the CDR3. Written as DNA, the CDR3 is TGTGCCAGCTCCCCCCGACAGGGATTTGGGGTGTACGAGCAGTACGTC. Protein: CASSPRQGFGVYEQYV.

This clone was picked up a small number of times. The chain recombines TRBV2 with TRBJ2-5; TRBD1 matches 9 bases. Germline V gene lookup returns CDR1 SNHLY and CDR2 FYNNEI. The CDR3 has 16 residues. The trim removed 5 bases at V and 5 bases at J, leaving 12 bases unmatched. In DNA form, the CDR3 reads TGTGCCAGCAGTTCCCGGATCTCTGGACAGGGGGAGACCCAGTACTTC. Translating it yields CASSSRISGQGETQYF.

The chain recombines TRBV28 with TRBJ1-5; TRBD1 matches 8 bases. Germline values: CDR1 MDHEN, CDR2 SYDVKM. This CDR3 is built from 16 residues. J was trimmed by 4 bases and V by 7 bases; bases with no gene match: 12. The CDR3 is CASTPWTGSLNQPQHF. CDR3 coding DNA: TGTGCCAGCACCCCGTGGACAGGGAGCTTAAATCAGCCCCAGCATTTT.

This chain joins TRBV7-9 and TRBJ1-1; TRBD1 aligns across 7 bases. CDR3 length equals 17 residues. V trimming: 5 bases; J trimming: 0 bases; junction bases outside the gene matches: 12. Germline values: CDR1 SEHNR, CDR2 FQNEAQ (reference sequence). CDR3 sequence (DNA): TGTGCCAGCAGCGCCTCTCCGGGACAGAGTATGAACACTGAAGCTTTCTTT. It yields the protein CASSASPGQSMNTEAFF. Looking up the rest from reference TRBV7-9 and TRBJ1-1 gives the full variable domain: DTGVSQNPRHKITKRGQNVTFRCDPISEHNRLYWYRQTLGQGPEFLTYFQNEAQLEKSRLLSDRFSAERPKGSFSTLEIQRTEQGDSAMYLCASSASPGQSMNTEAFFGQGTRLTVV.

The CDR3 sequence: CASSELQGGGVLNTEAFF. The CDR3 DNA reads as TGTGCCAGCAGTGAACTCCAGGGAGGGGGGGTATTGAACACTGAAGCTTTCTTT. The V call is TRBV25-1, the J call TRBJ1-1; a possible D gene is TRBD1 (6 bases). Germline CDR1 MGHDK, CDR2 SYGVNS. The V gene lost 2 bases and the J gene lost 0 bases, with 19 bases spanning the gap. CDR3 length: 18 amino acids.

The genes are TRBV21-1 and TRBJ1-5; the table's D gene call, TRBD1, was not cross checked with the DNA. TRBV21-1 is described as a pseudogene. The CDR3 has 17 residues. The CDR3 here is CASSKAREGAINQPQHF. Written as DNA, the CDR3 is TGTGCCAGCAGCAAAGCGCGTGAGGGGGCGATCAATCAGCCCCAGCATTTT.

This clone showed up just a few times. Other DNA sequences in this sample translate to the same CDR3. The chain is built from TRBV30 and TRBJ2-5, with TRBD2 matching 15 bases. From germline, CDR1 is GTSNPN and CDR2 SVGIG (reference sequence). CDR3 length: 16 amino acids. The V gene end was trimmed by 5 bases and the J gene end by 4 bases; junction bases not matched to a gene: 8. CDR3 sequence (DNA): TGTGCCTGGGGCCCCGGACTAGCGGGAGGGGCAGAGACCCAGTACTTC. Translating gives CAWGPGLAGGAETQYF.

In the case of this clone: One junction end does not reproduce the germline sequence, and a read error may be involved. The chain couples TRBV9 to TRBJ2-7; D may be TRBD1 (5 bases). CDR3 size: 11 residues. In germline, CDR1 is SGDLS, CDR2 YYNGEE. The DNA of the CDR3 is TGTGCCAGCAGCGTACTGCCAGGGCCTTGGTTC. It translates to CASSVLPGPWF.

The CDR3 DNA is TGTGCCAGCAGTAGCGGGAGCTCCTACAATGAGCAGTTCTTC. This sequence encodes CASSSGSSYNEQFF. The chain employs TRBV6-5 and TRBJ2-1; 8 nucleotides align to TRBD2. The CDR3 is 14 amino acids. Germline values: CDR1 MNHEY, CDR2 SVGAGI. The trim removed 5 bases at V and 0 bases at J, leaving 0 bases unmatched.

This clone turned up a few times. This chain joins TRBV7-2 and TRBJ1-2; 8 positions match TRBD1. Germline lookup yields CDR1 SGHTA and CDR2 FQGNSA. V was pared by 6 bases and J by 4 bases, with 10 bases of the junction left unmatched. The CDR3 length is 15 residues. The CDR3 sequence is CASRITGTGPYGYTF. The CDR3 coding sequence is TGTGCCAGCAGGATCACCGGGACAGGACCCTATGGCTACACCTTC. The variable domain in full, with the rest retrieved from reference TRBV7-2 and TRBJ1-2, is GAGVSQSPSNKVTEKGKDVELRCDPISGHTALYWYRQSLGQGLEFLIYFQGNSAPDKSGLPSDRFSAERTGGSVSTLTIQRTQQEDSAVYLCASRITGTGPYGYTFGSGTRLTVV.

V is TRBV28 and J is TRBJ2-1; perhaps TRBD2 as D (6 bases). From germline, CDR1 is MDHEN and CDR2 SYDVKM. The V and J ends lost 6 bases and 0 bases respectively, with 15 bases between them. The CDR3 contains 16 residues. CDR3 sequence (DNA): TGTGCCAGCAGCCCCGGGACTTCCCACTCCTACAATGAGCAGTTCTTC. Its translation: CASSPGTSHSYNEQFF.

This clone has a handful of counts. This rearrangement joins TRBV18 to TRBJ2-1, with 8 bases that match TRBD2. This CDR3 contains 15 residues. Germline V lookup: CDR1 KGHSH, CDR2 LQKENI. Trimming took 1 base from V and 8 from J; bases not matched to a gene: 7. In DNA, the CDR3 is TGTGCCAGCTCACCACTAGCGGGAAGTCTGGATGAGCAGTTCTTC. Encoded protein: CASSPLAGSLDEQFF.

CDR3 sequence: CAWRGSSGEAFF. The CDR3, as DNA: TGTGCCTGGAGGGGCAGCTCGGGGGAAGCTTTCTTT. V is TRBV30 and J is TRBJ1-1; D call uncertain. The CDR3 runs 12 residues. CDR1 is GTSNPN, CDR2 SVGIG, per germline (reference sequence). V lost 3 bases and J lost 8, with 13 bases in between.

This chain links TRBV5-1 with TRBJ2-2, with D possibly matching TRBD2 (5 bases). The CDR3 is made up of 15 amino acids. Germline CDR1 is SGHRS and CDR2 is YFSETQ. V was shortened by 1 base and J by 5 bases, with 12 bases between the two germline ends. The CDR3 sequence is CASSLSADPTGELFF. CDR3 coding DNA: TGCGCCAGCAGCTTGTCAGCGGACCCAACCGGGGAGCTGTTTTTT.

This clone was counted a few times. The V call is TRBV18, the J call TRBJ1-2; 7 nucleotides match TRBD1. V dropped 3 bases and J dropped 1; count of bases not matched to a gene: 2. This CDR3 spans 14 amino acids. The germline V gene encodes CDR1 KGHSH and CDR2 LQKENI. The CDR3 loop reads CASSPGQSNYGYTF. CDR3 sequence (DNA): TGTGCCAGCTCACCGGGACAGAGTAACTATGGCTACACCTTC.

This clone was observed a handful of times. This rearrangement joins TRBV5-1 to TRBJ2-4, with a possible D match to TRBD1 (6 bases). The CDR3 consists of 15 residues. Germline CDR1 reads SGHRS; CDR2 reads YFSETQ. Trimming removed 4 bases at V and 2 bases at J, with 13 bases between. CDR3 loop: CASSAEQGSKNIQYF. In DNA, the CDR3 is TGCGCCAGCAGCGCCGAACAGGGATCCAAAAACATTCAGTACTTC.

The V gene is TRBV25-1, the J gene TRBJ2-5; 8 bases match TRBD1. From germline, CDR1 is MGHDK and CDR2 SYGVNS. Trimming at V came to 5 bases and at J to 2 bases, leaving 16 bases not matched to a gene. The CDR3 length is 18 residues. CDR3 loop: CASSHPPDRVVGQETQYF. CDR3 sequence (DNA): TGTGCCAGCAGTCACCCTCCGGACAGGGTGGTCGGGCAAGAGACCCAGTACTTC.